This is a list of T cell receptor beta chains from one sample in a study of blood T cells in healthy people across ages. TCRdb ran MiXCR on the 5' RACE reads and lists one entry per CDR3 protein. The sample has about 630,000 distinct CDR3 sequences; around 20% are singletons. Sequencing was carried out using blood. All receptors come from a man between 65 and 80 years old in good health. The CDR3 runs from the conserved cysteine through the conserved F or W. The D gene is left open where the match is weak. The size of a clone is reported for some rows only, either as once, few or many, or as a class for expanded clones.

TGCGCCAGCAGTTCTAGCGGGAGTAGGCAAGAGACCCAGTACTTC | CASSSSGSRQETQYF | TRBD2 | TRBJ2-5 | - | TRBV5-1
TGTGCCAGCAGCCAAGGTATAATAGGGACAGGGGGAATCGAGCAGTACTTC | CASSQGIIGTGGIEQYF | TRBD1 | TRBJ2-7 | - | TRBV3-1
TGTGCCAGCAGATTGGGACAGACGAACACTGAAGCTTTCTTT | CASRLGQTNTEAFF | TRBD1 | TRBJ1-1 | - | TRBV2
TGCAGTGCTAGTCCGGCCGATACCAGCTCCTACAATGAGCAGTTCTTC | CSASPADTSSYNEQFF | - | TRBJ2-1 | many | TRBV20-1
TGCAGTGCTAGGGGTGGGAGGGACATTCAGTACTTC | CSARGGRDIQYF | TRBD2 | TRBJ2-4 | few | TRBV20-1
TGTGCCAGCAGTGATCCGGGACATAGAGCCAAAAACATTCAGTACTTC | CASSDPGHRAKNIQYF | - | TRBJ2-4 | - | TRBV6-1
TGTGCCAGCAGCTTTACTGAGCTATCCTACGAGCAGTACTTC | CASSFTELSYEQYF | - | TRBJ2-7 | few | TRBV7-8
TGTGCCAGCTCCCCACAGAGAGCGAGTCAGCCCCAGCATTTT | CASSPQRASQPQHF | - | TRBJ1-5 | - | TRBV3-1
TGTGCCAGCAGTTTCCCGGGGCACACTGAAGCTTTCTTT | CASSFPGHTEAFF | - | TRBJ1-1 | - | TRBV12-3/TRBV12-4
TGTGCCAGTAGCCGGGGAAGTGAAAAACTGTTTTTT | CASSRGSEKLFF | - | TRBJ1-4 | - | TRBV19
TGTGCCAGCAGCTTAGAGGCCTCTGGGGAGCAGTACTTC | CASSLEASGEQYF | - | TRBJ2-5 | - | TRBV7-2
TGTGCCAGCAGTCCCTGGACAGACCTCACTGAAGCTTTCTTT | CASSPWTDLTEAFF | - | TRBJ1-1 | few | TRBV12-3/TRBV12-4
TGTGCCAGCAGCCACGGGCCGGGACAGTACCAAGAGACCCAGTACTTC | CASSHGPGQYQETQYF | TRBD1 | TRBJ2-5 | - | TRBV14
TGCAGCGTTGGGGGTCAGCCTAACTATGGCTACACCTTC | CSVGGQPNYGYTF | - | TRBJ1-2 | many | TRBV29-1
TGCAGTGCTAGGACCTACGATTCCTACAATGAGCAGTTCTTC | CSARTYDSYNEQFF | - | TRBJ2-1 | few | TRBV20-1
TGTGCTAGTGGGGCCGGGGCATCTGGGGCCAACGTCCTGACTTTC | CASGAGASGANVLTF | - | TRBJ2-6 | few | TRBV12-5
TGTGCCAGCAACGCCTTGACTAGCGCCACCGGGGAGCTGTTTTTT | CASNALTSATGELFF | TRBD2 | TRBJ2-2 | few | TRBV9
TGTGCCAGCAGTGGGCCACTAGTTCAAGAGACCCAGTACTTC | CASSGPLVQETQYF | - | TRBJ2-5 | few | TRBV28
TGTGCCAGCAGTTACTCGAGCAGGGGTAACTATGGCCACACCTTC | CASSYSSRGNYGHTF | - | TRBJ1-2 | few | TRBV6-5
TGTGCCAGCAGTCCCCAGGTAGGACCTTACCAAGAGACCCAGTACTTC | CASSPQVGPYQETQYF | - | TRBJ2-5 | - | TRBV12-3/TRBV12-4
TGCGCCAGCAGCTTGGACTCCGGGACAGTCACAGATACGCAGTATTTT | CASSLDSGTVTDTQYF | TRBD1 | TRBJ2-3 | - | TRBV5-1
TGCGCCAACAGCCTCGGACCGGGATCCTACAATGAGCAGTTCTTC | CANSLGPGSYNEQFF | - | TRBJ2-1 | few | TRBV4-3
TGCAGCGTCTCTAGAATTGGGGAGACCCAGTACTTC | CSVSRIGETQYF | - | TRBJ2-5 | many | TRBV29-1
TGTGCCAGCAGCCTCAGCGCGAGCTCCTACAATGAGCAGTTCTTC | CASSLSASSYNEQFF | - | TRBJ2-1 | - | TRBV7-9
TGTGCCAGCAGCGACCTCCTAGCGGGAGGGGAGGCAGATACGCAGTATTTT | CASSDLLAGGEADTQYF | TRBD2 | TRBJ2-3 | few | TRBV7-9
TGCAGTGCTAGTTTCGTCTACGAGCAGTACTTC | CSASFVYEQYF | - | TRBJ2-7 | - | TRBV20-1
TGTGCCAGCAGCTTACGGGGGAAGATTCTAAGCACAGATACGCAGTATTTT | CASSLRGKILSTDTQYF | - | TRBJ2-3 | - | TRBV11-2